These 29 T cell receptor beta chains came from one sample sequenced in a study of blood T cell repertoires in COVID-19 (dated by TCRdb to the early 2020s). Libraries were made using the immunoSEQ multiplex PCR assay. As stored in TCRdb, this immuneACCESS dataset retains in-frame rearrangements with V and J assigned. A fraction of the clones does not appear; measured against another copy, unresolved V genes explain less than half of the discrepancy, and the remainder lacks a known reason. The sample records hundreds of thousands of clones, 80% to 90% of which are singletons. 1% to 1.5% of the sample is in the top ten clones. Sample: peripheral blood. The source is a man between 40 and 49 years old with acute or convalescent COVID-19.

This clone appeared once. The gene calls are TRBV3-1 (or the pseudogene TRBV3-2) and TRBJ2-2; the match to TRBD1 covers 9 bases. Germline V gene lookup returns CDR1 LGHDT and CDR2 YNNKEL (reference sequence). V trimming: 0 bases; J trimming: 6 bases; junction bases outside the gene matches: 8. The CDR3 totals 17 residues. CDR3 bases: TGTGCCAGCAGCCAAGAAAAGGGACAGGGTAAGGCCGGGGAGCTGTTTTTT. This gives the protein CASSQEKGQGKAGELFF.

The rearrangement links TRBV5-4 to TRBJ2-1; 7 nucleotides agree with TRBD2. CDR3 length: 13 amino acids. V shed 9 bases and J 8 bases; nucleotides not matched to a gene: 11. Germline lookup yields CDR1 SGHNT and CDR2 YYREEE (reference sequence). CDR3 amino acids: CATEWEGPDEQFF. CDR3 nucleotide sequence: TGTGCCACCGAGTGGGAGGGCCCGGATGAGCAGTTCTTC.

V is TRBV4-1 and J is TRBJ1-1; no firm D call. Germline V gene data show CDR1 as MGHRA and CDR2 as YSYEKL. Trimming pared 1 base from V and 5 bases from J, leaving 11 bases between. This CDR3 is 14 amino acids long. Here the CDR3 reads CASSQGSAGTEAFF. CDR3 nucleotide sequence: TGCGCCAGCAGCCAAGGATCCGCGGGGACTGAAGCTTTCTTT.

CDR3 loop: CASSQSIAGSTDTQYF. CDR3 coding DNA: TGCGCCAGCAGCCAATCTATAGCGGGGAGCACAGATACGCAGTATTTT. The chain has TRBV4-3 and TRBJ2-3; 8 nucleotides line up with TRBD2. Germline loops: CDR1 LGHNA, CDR2 YSLEER. V was clipped by 2 bases and J by 0 bases; unmatched bases: 4. The CDR3 contains 16 residues.

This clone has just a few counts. The CDR3 is CASSFRTPSGGNTIYF. The DNA for the CDR3 is TGTGCCAGCAGTTTCCGCACCCCGTCGGGTGGAAACACCATATATTTT. The V gene is TRBV27, the J gene TRBJ1-3; D not resolved. Germline V CDR1 and CDR2: MNHEY, SMNVEV (reference sequence). The CDR3 is 16 residues long. V lost 3 bases and J lost 3, with 15 bases in between.

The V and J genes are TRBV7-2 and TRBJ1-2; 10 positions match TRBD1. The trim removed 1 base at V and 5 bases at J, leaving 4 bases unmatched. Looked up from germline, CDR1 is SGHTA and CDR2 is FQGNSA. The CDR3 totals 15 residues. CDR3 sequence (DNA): TGTGCCAGCAGCTTAGTAGCGGGACAGGGGTATGGCTACACCTTC. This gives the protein CASSLVAGQGYGYTF.

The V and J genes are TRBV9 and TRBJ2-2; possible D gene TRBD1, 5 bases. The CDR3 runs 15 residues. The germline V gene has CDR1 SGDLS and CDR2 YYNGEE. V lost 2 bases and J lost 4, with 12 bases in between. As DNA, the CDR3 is TGTGCCAGCAGCGTGAGCGACAGAATCACCGGGGAGCTGTTTTTT. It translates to CASSVSDRITGELFF. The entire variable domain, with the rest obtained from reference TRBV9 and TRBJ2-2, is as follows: DSGVTQTPKHLITATGQRVTLRCSPRSGDLSVYWYQQSLDQGLQFLIQYYNGEERAKGNILERFSAQQFPDLHSELNLSSLELGDSALYFCASSVSDRITGELFFGEGSRLTVL.

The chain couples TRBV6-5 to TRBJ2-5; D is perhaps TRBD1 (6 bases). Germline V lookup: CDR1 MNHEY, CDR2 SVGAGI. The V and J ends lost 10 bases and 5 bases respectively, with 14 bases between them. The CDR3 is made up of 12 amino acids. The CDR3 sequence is CATLQGGETQYF. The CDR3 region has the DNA TGTGCCACCTTACAGGGTGGGGAGACCCAGTACTTC.

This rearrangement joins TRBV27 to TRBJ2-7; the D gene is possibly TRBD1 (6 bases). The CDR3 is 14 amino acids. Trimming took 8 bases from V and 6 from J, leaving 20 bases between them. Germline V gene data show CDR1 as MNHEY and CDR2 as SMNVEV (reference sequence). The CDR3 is CASGPGQKIFEQYF. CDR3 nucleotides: TGTGCCAGCGGACCGGGACAAAAAATTTTCGAGCAGTACTTC.

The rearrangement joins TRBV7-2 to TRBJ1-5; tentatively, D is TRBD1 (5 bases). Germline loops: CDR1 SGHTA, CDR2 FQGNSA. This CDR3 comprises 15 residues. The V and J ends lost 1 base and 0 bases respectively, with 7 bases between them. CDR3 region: CASSLDQGSNQPQHF. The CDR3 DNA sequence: TGTGCCAGCAGCTTAGACCAGGGTAGCAATCAGCCCCAGCATTTT.

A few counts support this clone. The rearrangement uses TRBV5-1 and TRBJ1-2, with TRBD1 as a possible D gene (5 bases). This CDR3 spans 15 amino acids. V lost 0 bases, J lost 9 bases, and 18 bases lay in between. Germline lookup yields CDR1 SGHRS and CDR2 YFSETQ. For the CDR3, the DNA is TGCGCCAGCAGCTTGGCCCTACGCAGTCAGGGTAGCTACACCTTC. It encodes CASSLALRSQGSYTF.

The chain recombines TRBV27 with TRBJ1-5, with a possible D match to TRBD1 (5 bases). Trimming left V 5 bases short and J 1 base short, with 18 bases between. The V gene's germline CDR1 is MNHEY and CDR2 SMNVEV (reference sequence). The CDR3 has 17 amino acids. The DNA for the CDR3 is TGTGCCAGCAGTCCCCAGGGACCCCGGGGGAGCAATCAGCCCCAGCATTTT. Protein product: CASSPQGPRGSNQPQHF.

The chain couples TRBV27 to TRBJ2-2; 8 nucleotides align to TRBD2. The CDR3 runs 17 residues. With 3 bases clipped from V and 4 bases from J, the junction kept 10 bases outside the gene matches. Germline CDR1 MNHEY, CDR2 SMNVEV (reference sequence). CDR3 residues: CASSLGLRGAVTGELFF. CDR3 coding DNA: TGTGCCAGCAGTTTGGGGTTGCGGGGGGCGGTCACCGGGGAGCTGTTTTTT.

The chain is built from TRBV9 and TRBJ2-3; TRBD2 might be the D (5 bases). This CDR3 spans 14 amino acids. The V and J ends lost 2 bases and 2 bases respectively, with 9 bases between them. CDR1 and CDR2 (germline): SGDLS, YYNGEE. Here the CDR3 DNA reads TGTGCCAGCAGCGTGGGCGGGCCCACAGATACGCAGTATTTT. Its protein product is CASSVGGPTDTQYF.

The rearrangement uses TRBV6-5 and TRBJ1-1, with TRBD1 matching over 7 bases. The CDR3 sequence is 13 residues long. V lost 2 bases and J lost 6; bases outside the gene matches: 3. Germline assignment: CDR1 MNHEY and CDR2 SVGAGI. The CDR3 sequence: CASSYATGAEAFF. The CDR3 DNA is TGTGCCAGCAGTTACGCTACAGGGGCTGAAGCTTTCTTT.

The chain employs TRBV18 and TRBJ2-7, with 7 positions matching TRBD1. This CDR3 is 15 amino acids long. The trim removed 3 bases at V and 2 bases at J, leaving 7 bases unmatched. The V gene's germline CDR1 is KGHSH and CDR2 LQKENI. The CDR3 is CASSPRTGKPYEQYF. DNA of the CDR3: TGTGCCAGCTCACCTCGGACAGGCAAACCCTACGAGCAGTACTTC.

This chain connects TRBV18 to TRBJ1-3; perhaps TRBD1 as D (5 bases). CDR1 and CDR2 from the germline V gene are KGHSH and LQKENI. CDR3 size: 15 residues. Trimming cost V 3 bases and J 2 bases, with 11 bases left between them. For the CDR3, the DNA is TGTGCCAGCTCACCCGACAGTGCGGCTGGAAACACCATATATTTT. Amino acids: CASSPDSAAGNTIYF.

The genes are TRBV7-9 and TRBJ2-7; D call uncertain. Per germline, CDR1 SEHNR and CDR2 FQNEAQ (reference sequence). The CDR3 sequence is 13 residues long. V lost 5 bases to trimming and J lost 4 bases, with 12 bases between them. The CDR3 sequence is CASSPSSGYEQYF. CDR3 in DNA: TGTGCCAGCAGCCCCTCCTCGGGTTACGAGCAGTACTTC.

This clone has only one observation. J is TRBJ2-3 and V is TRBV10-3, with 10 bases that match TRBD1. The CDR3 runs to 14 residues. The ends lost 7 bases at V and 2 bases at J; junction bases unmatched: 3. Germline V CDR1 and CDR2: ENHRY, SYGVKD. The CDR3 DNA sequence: TGTGCCATCACAGACAGGGGGCTCACAGATACGCAGTATTTT. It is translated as CAITDRGLTDTQYF.

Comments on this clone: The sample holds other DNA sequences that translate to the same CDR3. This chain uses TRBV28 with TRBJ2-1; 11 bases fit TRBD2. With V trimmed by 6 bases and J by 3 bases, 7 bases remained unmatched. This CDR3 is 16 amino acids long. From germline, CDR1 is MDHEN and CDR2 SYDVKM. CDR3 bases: TGTGCCAGCAGACCGGGACTAGCGGAGGGCTACAATGAGCAGTTCTTC. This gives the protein CASRPGLAEGYNEQFF.

CDR3 bases: TGTGCCAGCAGTGGAACAGGGGGATCCTACAATGAGCAGTTCTTC. Amino acid sequence: CASSGTGGSYNEQFF. The chain carries TRBV25-1 and TRBJ2-1; 8 bases align to TRBD1. CDR3 length: 15 amino acids. With 4 bases clipped from V and 1 base from J, the junction kept 3 bases outside the gene matches. Per the germline V gene, CDR1 is MGHDK and CDR2 is SYGVNS.

DNA for the CDR3: TGTGCCAGTAGTATTCCACGACTGGCAACTAATGAAAAACTGTTTTTT. It codes for CASSIPRLATNEKLFF. The rearrangement joins TRBV19 to TRBJ1-4; D ambiguous. The CDR3 length is 16 residues. Germline CDR1 and CDR2: LNHDA and SQIVND (reference sequence). Trimming removed 3 bases at V and 0 bases at J, with 11 bases between.

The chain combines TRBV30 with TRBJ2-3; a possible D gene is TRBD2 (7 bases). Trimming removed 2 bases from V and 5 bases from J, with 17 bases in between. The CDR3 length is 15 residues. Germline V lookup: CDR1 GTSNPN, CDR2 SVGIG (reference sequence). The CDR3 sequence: CAWSRWGGRGDTQYF. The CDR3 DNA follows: TGTGCCTGGAGTCGCTGGGGGGGCCGGGGAGATACGCAGTATTTT.

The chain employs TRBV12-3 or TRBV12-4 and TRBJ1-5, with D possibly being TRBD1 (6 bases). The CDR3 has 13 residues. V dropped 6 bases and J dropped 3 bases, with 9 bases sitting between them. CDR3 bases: TGTGCCAGCAGCAGACAGGTCAATCAGCCCCAGCATTTT. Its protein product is CASSRQVNQPQHF.

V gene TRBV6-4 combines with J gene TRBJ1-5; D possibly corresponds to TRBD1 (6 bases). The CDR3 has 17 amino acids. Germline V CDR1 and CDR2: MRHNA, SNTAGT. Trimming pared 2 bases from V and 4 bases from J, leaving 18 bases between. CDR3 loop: CASSDPAGTKDNQPQHF. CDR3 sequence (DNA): TGTGCCAGCAGTGACCCCGCCGGGACAAAAGATAATCAGCCCCAGCATTTT.

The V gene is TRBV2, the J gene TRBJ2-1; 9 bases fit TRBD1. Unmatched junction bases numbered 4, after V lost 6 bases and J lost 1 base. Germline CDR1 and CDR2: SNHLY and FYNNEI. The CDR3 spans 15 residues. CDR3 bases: TGTGCCAGCAGCCAGACAGGGGGGTCCTACAATGAGCAGTTCTTC. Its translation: CASSQTGGSYNEQFF.

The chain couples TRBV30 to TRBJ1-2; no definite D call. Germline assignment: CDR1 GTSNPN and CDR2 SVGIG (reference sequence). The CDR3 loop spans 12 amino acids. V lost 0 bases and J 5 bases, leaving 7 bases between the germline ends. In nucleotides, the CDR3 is TGTGCCTGGAGTGTACATGATTATGGCTACACCTTC. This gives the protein CAWSVHDYGYTF. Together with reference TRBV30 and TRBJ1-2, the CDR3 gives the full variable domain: SQTIHQWPATLVQPVGSPLSLECTVEGTSNPNLYWYRQAAGRGLQLLFYSVGIGQISSEVPQNLSASRPQDRQFILSSKKLLLSDSGFYLCAWSVHDYGYTFGSGTRLTVV.

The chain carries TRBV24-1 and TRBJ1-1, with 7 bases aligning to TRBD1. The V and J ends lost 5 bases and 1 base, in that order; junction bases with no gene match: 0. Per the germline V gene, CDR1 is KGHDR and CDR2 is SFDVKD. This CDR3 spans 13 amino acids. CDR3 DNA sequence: TGTGCCACCAGTGGACAGGGGAACACTGAAGCTTTCTTT. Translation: CATSGQGNTEAFF.

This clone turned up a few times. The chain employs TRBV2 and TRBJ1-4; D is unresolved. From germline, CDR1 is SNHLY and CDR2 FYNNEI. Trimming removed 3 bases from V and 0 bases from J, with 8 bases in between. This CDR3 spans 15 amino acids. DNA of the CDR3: TGTGCCAGCAGTGACGTCAGATCAACTAATGAAAAACTGTTTTTT. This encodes CASSDVRSTNEKLFF.